What follows are 17 T cell receptor beta chains derived from one specimen sequenced in a study of chemoradiotherapy in HPV16-positive cancers. Clones were read by immunoSEQ multiplex PCR, and TCRdb kept only the in-frame ones, dropping some. This sample has 25,000 to 35,000 clones, with roughly nine tenths found just once. Sequences were derived from blood, sampled from a patient who underwent chemoradiotherapy. These receptors all stem from a human donor with HPV-associated anogenital cancer.

This clone was observed a few times. The V and J genes are TRBV7-2 and TRBJ1-2, with D possibly being TRBD1 (5 bases). This CDR3 region has 15 residues. Germline V lookup: CDR1 SGHTA, CDR2 FQGNSA. V lost 4 bases, J lost 2 bases, and 14 bases lay in between. The CDR3 spells CASSSYQTANYGYTF. The CDR3 nucleotides are TGTGCCAGCAGCTCTTATCAGACAGCGAACTATGGCTACACCTTC.

The CDR3 nucleotides read TGTGCCAGCAGTTCGACAGGGGGCGCGCATGGCTACACCTTC. Its translation: CASSSTGGAHGYTF. The genes are TRBV6-5 and TRBJ1-2, with 10 bases fitting TRBD1. V dropped 4 bases and J dropped 6; count of bases not matched to a gene: 5. Germline CDR1 reads MNHEY; CDR2 reads SVGAGI. The CDR3 covers 14 residues.

The rearrangement uses TRBV5-1 and TRBJ1-1, with TRBD1 identical over 10 bases. J gave up 0 bases and V 4 bases, and 6 bases lay outside the gene matches. Per germline, CDR1 SGHRS and CDR2 YFSETQ. CDR3 length: 16 amino acids. The CDR3 loop reads CASSVGQGQLNTEAFF. Here the CDR3 DNA reads TGCGCCAGCAGCGTGGGACAGGGGCAGTTGAACACTGAAGCTTTCTTT.

The rearrangement links TRBV5-1 to TRBJ1-2; TRBD1 agrees at 10 bases. Germline CDR1 SGHRS, CDR2 YFSETQ. This CDR3 spans 15 amino acids. Trimming took 3 bases from V and 8 from J; bases not matched to a gene: 10. DNA for the CDR3: TGCGCCAGCAGCTATGGTCGGGACAGGGGCGACGGCTACACCTTC. Translated, it gives CASSYGRDRGDGYTF.

The V call is TRBV30, the J call TRBJ1-1, with D unclear. V gave up 0 bases and J gave up 4 bases, with 12 bases separating them. Per the germline V gene, CDR1 is GTSNPN and CDR2 is SVGIG (reference sequence). This CDR3 region has 14 residues. This chain's CDR3 is CAWSVYSEGTEAFF. In DNA form, the CDR3 reads TGTGCCTGGAGTGTTTACTCGGAGGGCACTGAAGCTTTCTTT.

The rearrangement joins TRBV18 to TRBJ2-2; D not resolved. Trimming stripped 2 bases from V and 1 base from J, with 11 bases between. Germline V gene lookup returns CDR1 KGHSH and CDR2 LQKENI. The CDR3 runs 16 residues. Written as DNA, the CDR3 is TGTGCCAGCTCACCAAAAACCCCTATGAACACCGGGGAGCTGTTTTTT. It encodes CASSPKTPMNTGELFF.

V usage is TRBV5-1 and J usage is TRBJ2-3, with a weak D call TRBD2 (5 bases). Germline values: CDR1 SGHRS, CDR2 YFSETQ. V was shortened by 0 bases and J by 2 bases, with 10 bases between the two germline ends. The CDR3 runs to 15 residues. For the CDR3, the DNA is TGCGCCAGCAGCTTGGGGACTGGACCCACAGATACGCAGTATTTT. This translates into CASSLGTGPTDTQYF.

The chain couples TRBV29-1 to TRBJ1-1; TRBD1 matches at 7 bases. Unmatched junction bases numbered 8, after V lost 8 bases and J lost 2 bases. The CDR3 is 13 residues long. CDR1 SQVTM and CDR2 ANQGSEA come from the germline V gene. The CDR3 region has the DNA TGCAGCTCCAGGGGGAGCTTAAACACTGAAGCTTTCTTT. As protein: CSSRGSLNTEAFF.

This chain links TRBV6-5 with TRBJ2-7; D is unresolved. Germline V gives CDR1 MNHEY, CDR2 SVGAGI. V was cut by 8 bases and J by 3 bases, with 17 bases left in between. The CDR3 extends over 14 amino acids. The CDR3 DNA reads TGTGCCAGCGCTCCCGGGTGGGGAAACTACGAGCAGTACTTC. Protein sequence: CASAPGWGNYEQYF.

The chain recombines TRBV7-9 with TRBJ2-5; tentatively, D is TRBD1 (5 bases). Germline loops: CDR1 SEHNR, CDR2 FQNEAQ (reference sequence). The germline V and J ends were trimmed by 6 bases and 2 bases, with 13 bases remaining between them. The CDR3 runs 14 residues. CDR3 amino acids: CASSLFRQQETQYF. The CDR3 region has the DNA TGTGCCAGCAGTTTGTTTAGACAGCAAGAGACCCAGTACTTC.

The rearrangement joins TRBV10-2 to TRBJ2-7; 7 nucleotides match TRBD1. With V trimmed by 5 bases and J by 4 bases, 5 bases remained unmatched. The CDR3 is 13 residues long. Germline CDR1 and CDR2: WSHSY and SAAADI. CDR3 nucleotide sequence: TGCGCCAGCAGTAAGGACAGGTATTACGAGCAGTACTTC. Residues: CASSKDRYYEQYF.

In DNA, the CDR3 is TGTGCCAGCTCACCACCGATAGCGGGGGGGCGTATCGGGGAGCTGTTTTTT. This encodes CASSPPIAGGRIGELFF. This chain uses TRBV18 with TRBJ2-2; 11 bases match TRBD2. Per the germline V gene, CDR1 is KGHSH and CDR2 is LQKENI. J lost 7 bases, V lost 0 bases, and 7 bases had no gene match. The CDR3 extends over 17 amino acids.

The rearrangement joins TRBV10-3 to TRBJ2-7; a possible D gene is TRBD1 (7 bases). The CDR3 totals 15 residues. V dropped 5 bases and J dropped 3 bases, with 17 bases sitting between them. CDR1 and CDR2 from the germline V gene are ENHRY and SYGVKD. The chain's CDR3 is CAISYSSGGNYEQYF. The CDR3 DNA reads TGTGCCATCAGTTATAGCTCAGGGGGGAACTACGAGCAGTACTTC.

The chain carries TRBV6-5 and TRBJ1-1; D remains unclear. CDR1 is MNHEY and CDR2 is SVGAGI in the germline V gene. The CDR3 covers 13 residues. Trimming took 0 bases from V and 4 from J, leaving 6 bases between them. The CDR3 sequence is CASSYSGSTEAFF. As DNA, the CDR3 is TGTGCCAGCAGTTACTCGGGCAGCACTGAAGCTTTCTTT.

The chain recombines TRBV5-5 with TRBJ1-1; possibly TRBD1 for D (5 bases). The germline V gene has CDR1 SGHKS and CDR2 YYEKEE (reference sequence). V lost 3 bases to trimming and J lost 0 bases, with 15 bases between them. The CDR3 spans 16 residues. This CDR3 is CASSSTALFLNTEAFF. In DNA, the CDR3 is TGTGCCAGCAGCTCGACAGCCTTATTTTTGAACACTGAAGCTTTCTTT.

As for this clone: Other DNA sequences in this sample translate to the same CDR3. This chain connects TRBV28 to TRBJ1-2; 7 positions match TRBD1. Germline lookup yields CDR1 MDHEN and CDR2 SYDVKM. V lost 6 bases to trimming and J lost 2 bases; unmatched junction nucleotides: 6. The CDR3 is made up of 14 amino acids. CDR3 amino acids: CASSLTGPNYGYTF. In DNA, the CDR3 is TGTGCCAGCAGCTTGACAGGGCCAAACTATGGCTACACCTTC.

J is TRBJ2-2 and V is TRBV7-6; 7 nucleotides line up with TRBD1. Germline V gene data show CDR1 as SGHVS and CDR2 as FNYEAQ. Unmatched junction bases numbered 12, after V lost 5 bases and J lost 6 bases. This CDR3 region has 16 residues. As DNA, the CDR3 is TGTGCCAGCAGCAGATTACAGGGGTTTAGCGCCGGGGAGCTGTTTTTT. Amino acid sequence: CASSRLQGFSAGELFF.